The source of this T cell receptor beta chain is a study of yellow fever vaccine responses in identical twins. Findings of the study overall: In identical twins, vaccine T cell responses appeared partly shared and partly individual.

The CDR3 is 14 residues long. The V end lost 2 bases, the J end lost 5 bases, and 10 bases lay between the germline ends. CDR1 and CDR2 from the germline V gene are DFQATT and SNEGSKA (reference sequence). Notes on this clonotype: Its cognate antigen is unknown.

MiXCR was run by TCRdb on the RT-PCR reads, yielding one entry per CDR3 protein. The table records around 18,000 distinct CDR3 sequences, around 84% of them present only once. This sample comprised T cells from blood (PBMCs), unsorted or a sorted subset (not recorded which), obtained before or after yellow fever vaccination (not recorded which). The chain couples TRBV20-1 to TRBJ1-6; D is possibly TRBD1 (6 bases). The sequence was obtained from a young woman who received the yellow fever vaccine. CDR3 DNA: TGCAGTGCTAGACGGACAGCGGATAATTCACCCCTCCACTTT. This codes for CSARRTADNSPLHF.